These 21 T cell receptor beta chains came from one sample sequenced in a study of T cells in Graves' hyperthyroidism and ophthalmopathy. Amplification of TCR beta CDR3 regions was performed using RNA transcripts as template. The HTBI set primed first-round TCR CDR3 RT-PCR. In TCRdb, the multiplex PCR reads were re-called with MiXCR into one record per CDR3 protein. The profile shows about 180,000 distinct CDR3 sequences, over 15% of them singletons. Specimen: blood. These receptors came from a woman aged 50 to 60 with Graves' hyperthyroidism.

This clonotype came up many times. This rearrangement joins TRBV29-1 to TRBJ1-2; no reliable D call. Germline CDR1 reads SQVTM; CDR2 reads ANQGSEA. The ends were cut back, 3 bases at V and 3 bases at J, with 11 bases in the middle. This CDR3 comprises 13 residues. The CDR3 bases are TGCAGCGTTGACCCGTCCTACGACTATGGCTACACCTTC. This sequence encodes CSVDPSYDYGYTF. Full variable domain (remainder filled in from reference TRBV29-1 and TRBJ1-2): SAVISQKPSRDICQRGTSLTIQCQVDSQVTMMFWYRQQPGQSLTLIATANQGSEATYESGFVIDKFPISRPNLTFSTLTVSNMSPEDSSIYLCSVDPSYDYGYTFGSGTRLTVV.

This clonotype showed up many times. The chain uses TRBV6-5 and TRBJ1-1; D perhaps matches TRBD1 (5 bases). CDR1 is MNHEY and CDR2 is SVGAGI in the germline V gene. CDR3 length: 15 amino acids. V was clipped by 3 bases and J by 1 base, with 12 bases between them. Here the CDR3 reads CASSYRQGPNTEAFF. CDR3 DNA sequence: TGTGCCAGCAGTTATCGTCAGGGTCCGAACACTGAAGCTTTCTTT.

This clonotype was seen many times. The rearrangement uses TRBV11-2 and TRBJ2-2, with TRBD1 identical over 10 bases. The CDR3 totals 18 residues. The V gene's germline CDR1 is SGHAT and CDR2 FQNNGV. V was pared by 4 bases and J by 0 bases, with 8 bases of the junction left unmatched. The CDR3 DNA sequence: TGTGCCAGCAGCTCCGGACAGGGGGTTGTGACGAACACCGGGGAGCTGTTTTTT. Residues: CASSSGQGVVTNTGELFF.

V is TRBV11-2 and J is TRBJ1-4, with D unclear. Trimming took off 4 bases at V and 0 bases at J, with 9 bases between the two ends. Per germline, CDR1 SGHAT and CDR2 FQNNGV. The CDR3 sequence is 15 residues long. DNA for the CDR3: TGTGCCAGCAGCTGGGCCCAGGCAACTAATGAAAAACTGTTTTTT. The encoded protein is CASSWAQATNEKLFF. Looking up the rest from reference TRBV11-2 and TRBJ1-4 gives the full variable domain: EAGVAQSPRYKIIEKRQSVAFWCNPISGHATLYWYQQILGQGPKLLIQFQNNGVVDDSQLPKDRFSAERLKGVDSTLKIQPAKLEDSAVYLCASSWAQATNEKLFFGSGTQLSVL.

Ten or more counts support this clonotype. V gene TRBV28 combines with J gene TRBJ2-7; a possible D gene is TRBD2 (7 bases). Germline V gene data show CDR1 as MDHEN and CDR2 as SYDVKM. CDR3 length: 15 amino acids. The germline V and J ends were trimmed by 5 bases and 1 base, with 15 bases remaining between them. The CDR3 bases are TGTGCCAGCAGTATCCGGGGGGCTACATCCTACGAGCAGTACTTC. Protein product: CASSIRGATSYEQYF. Complete variable domain (other parts from reference TRBV28 and TRBJ2-7): DVKVTQSSRYLVKRTGEKVFLECVQDMDHENMFWYRQDPGLGLRLIYFSYDVKMKEKGDIPEGYSVSREKKERFSLILESASTNQTSMYLCASSIRGATSYEQYFGPGTRLTVT.

This clonotype was counted a few times. This chain connects TRBV9 to TRBJ2-3; 9 bases fit TRBD2. The CDR3 sequence is 18 residues long. V lost 1 base to trimming and J lost 2 bases; unmatched junction nucleotides: 11. CDR1 and CDR2 from the germline V gene are SGDLS and YYNGEE. Here the CDR3 DNA reads TGTGCCAGCAGCGTACCCCTAGGGGCTAGCGGGGACACAGATACGCAGTATTTT. Encoded protein: CASSVPLGASGDTDTQYF. Using reference TRBV9 and TRBJ2-3 for the parts outside the CDR3, the full variable domain is DSGVTQTPKHLITATGQRVTLRCSPRSGDLSVYWYQQSLDQGLQFLIQYYNGEERAKGNILERFSAQQFPDLHSELNLSSLELGDSALYFCASSVPLGASGDTDTQYFGPGTRLTVL.

In this sample, this clonotype turned up many times. The chain combines TRBV6-6 with TRBJ1-1, with TRBD1 as a possible D gene (6 bases). Germline V gene lookup returns CDR1 MNHNY and CDR2 SVGAGI (reference sequence). The CDR3 consists of 13 residues. V shed 0 bases and J shed 7 bases, with 9 bases lying between them. CDR3 region: CASSYSGHYEAFF. DNA for the CDR3: TGTGCCAGCAGTTACTCGGGACACTATGAAGCTTTCTTT.

V gene TRBV7-9 combines with J gene TRBJ1-2, with 7 bases fitting TRBD1. The CDR3 is made up of 16 amino acids. Trimming cost V 4 bases and J 3 bases; bases outside gene matches: 11. Germline CDR1 SEHNR, CDR2 FQNEAQ (reference sequence). In DNA, the CDR3 is TGTGCCAGCAGCTCAAGGGGGGACAGCAACCACTATGGCTACACCTTC. Encoded protein: CASSSRGDSNHYGYTF.

This clonotype occurred many times. In nucleotides, the CDR3 is TGTGCCAGCAACGACCGCGTTGGAGCACCCCTCCACTTT. Residues: CASNDRVGAPLHF. The chain recombines TRBV5-4 with TRBJ1-6; D gene uncertain. There are 13 residues in the CDR3. Between the trimmed V and J ends, which lost 6 bases and 11 bases, there was a span of 15 bases. Germline V lookup: CDR1 SGHNT, CDR2 YYREEE (reference sequence).

This clonotype was observed at least ten times. V and J are TRBV2 and TRBJ1-6, with a possible D match to TRBD1 (5 bases). With 5 bases removed from V and 7 bases from J, the gap between germline ends came to 12 bases. Germline assignment: CDR1 SNHLY and CDR2 FYNNEI. The length of the CDR3 is 14 residues. The CDR3 DNA reads as TGTGCCAGCAGTAGAGAGACAGTAAATTCACCCCTCCACTTT. This gives the protein CASSRETVNSPLHF.

This clonotype was counted ten times or more. An end of the junction does not agree with germline; a read error may underlie this. The chain employs TRBV19 and TRBJ2-1; D remains ambiguous. The CDR3 spans 11 residues. CDR1 is LNHDA, CDR2 SQIVND, per germline (reference sequence). The CDR3 region is CASSSDNEQFF. The CDR3 region has the DNA TGTGCCAGTAGCTCCGACAATGAGCAGTTCTTC.

The gene calls are TRBV20-1 and TRBJ2-3; 14 nucleotides match TRBD2. J gave up 6 bases and V 4 bases, and 12 bases lay outside the gene matches. The germline CDR1 and CDR2 sequences are DFQATT and SNEGSKA (reference sequence). The CDR3 loop spans 17 amino acids. The CDR3 loop reads CSATGTGGLAGVDTQYF. The CDR3 nucleotides are TGCAGTGCTACCGGGACAGGGGGACTAGCGGGAGTTGATACGCAGTATTTT.

This clonotype came up many times. The rearrangement links TRBV7-9 to TRBJ1-1; maybe TRBD1 (5 bases). Germline V gene sequence: CDR1 SEHNR, CDR2 FQNEAQ (reference sequence). This CDR3 has 20 amino acids. V lost 1 base and J lost 1, with 25 bases in between. The CDR3 region has the DNA TGTGCCAGCAGCTTAGGGGTGTCCTTTGGAACGACAGAAGGGAACACTGAAGCTTTCTTT. Translated: CASSLGVSFGTTEGNTEAFF.

This rearrangement joins TRBV3-1 to TRBJ1-1; no definite D call. Germline assignment: CDR1 LGHDT and CDR2 YNNKEL (reference sequence). CDR3 length: 13 amino acids. Trimming removed 4 bases from V and 4 bases from J, with 10 bases in between. In DNA, the CDR3 is TGTGCCAGCAGCCTGCGATGGAGCACTGAAGCTTTCTTT. Protein product: CASSLRWSTEAFF.

This clonotype has ten or more counts. The chain couples TRBV27 to TRBJ1-2, with D perhaps TRBD1 (6 bases). V lost 4 bases, J lost 0 bases, and 9 bases lay in between. The CDR3 runs to 14 residues. Germline V gives CDR1 MNHEY, CDR2 SMNVEV (reference sequence). DNA of the CDR3: TGTGCCAGCAGTTCAGGGGACACTAACTATGGCTACACCTTC. Protein: CASSSGDTNYGYTF.

This clonotype was recorded many times. The J gene is TRBJ1-6, the V gene TRBV28; D possibly corresponds to TRBD1 (5 bases). V dropped 7 bases and J dropped 3 bases, with 13 bases sitting between them. The CDR3 length is 15 residues. Germline loops: CDR1 MDHEN, CDR2 SYDVKM. The CDR3 DNA reads as TGTGCCAGCACCCGAAGGAGGGGCTATAATTCACCCCTCCACTTT. Translation gives CASTRRRGYNSPLHF.

This clonotype was counted ten times or more. The gene calls are TRBV6-1 and TRBJ1-1, with D uncertain. V lost 0 bases, J lost 7 bases, and 9 bases lay in between. The CDR3 covers 13 residues. The germline V gene encodes CDR1 MNHNS and CDR2 SASEGT. The CDR3 sequence is CASSEAGFFEAFF. The CDR3 DNA reads TGTGCCAGCAGTGAAGCGGGGTTCTTTGAAGCTTTCTTT.

This clonotype was seen at least ten times. This chain uses TRBV12-3 or TRBV12-4 with TRBJ1-5; TRBD1 matches at 10 bases. The V segment lost 6 bases and the J segment 1 base; nucleotides outside the gene matches: 6. This CDR3 contains 16 residues. CDR3: CASRETGGGSNQPQHF. The CDR3 region has the DNA TGTGCCAGCAGGGAGACAGGGGGCGGCAGCAATCAGCCCCAGCATTTT.

This clonotype was seen repeatedly, ten times or more. The rearrangement links TRBV24-1 to TRBJ1-4; D is unclear. V lost 4 bases, J lost 5 bases, and 10 bases lay in between. In germline, CDR1 is KGHDR, CDR2 SFDVKD. The CDR3 has 14 residues. The CDR3 loop is CATSERTDNEKLFF. The CDR3 DNA reads TGTGCCACCAGTGAAAGGACGGACAATGAAAAACTGTTTTTT.

This clonotype was seen ten or more times. This chain uses TRBV5-1 with TRBJ2-3; D is possibly TRBD2 (6 bases). CDR3 length: 17 residues. Trimming pared 0 bases from V and 0 bases from J, leaving 14 bases between. Per germline, CDR1 SGHRS and CDR2 YFSETQ. This chain's CDR3 is CASSLVGGRSSTDTQYF. The CDR3 nucleotides are TGCGCCAGCAGCTTGGTCGGGGGAAGATCTAGCACAGATACGCAGTATTTT.

This clonotype came up many times. The chain joins TRBV5-1 to TRBJ2-7; 10 nucleotides line up with TRBD1. In germline, CDR1 is SGHRS, CDR2 YFSETQ. The J segment lost 2 bases and the V segment lost 8 bases, leaving 4 bases of the junction unmatched. This CDR3 has 13 residues. The CDR3 sequence is CASKTGGAYEQYF. The CDR3, as DNA: TGCGCCAGTAAGACAGGGGGCGCCTACGAGCAGTACTTC.